This T cell receptor (beta chain) was captured by sequencing in a study of neurological immune-mediated disorders. Synthesis of cDNA was carried out by template-switch 5'RACE. The reaction used 10-nucleotide random UMIs. Using its own MiXCR run on the 5' RACE reads, TCRdb lists one record per CDR3 protein. The table shows over 45,000 distinct CDR3 sequences, with 20% to 30% occurring only once. Deletions cut 5 bases from V and 4 bases from J, with 13 bases between. Germline-derived CDR1 and CDR2 are KGHSH and LQKENI. This CDR3 region has 14 residues. Study results and limitations: The highest TCR clonal expansion occurred in HTLV-1-associated myelopathy; multiple sclerosis fell below healthy controls. No sharing of CDR3 amino acid sequences was observed among expanded clones across subjects, suggesting private repertoires in all groups.

This clonotype was seen many times. What it recognizes is unknown. The V and J genes are TRBV18 and TRBJ2-3, with D perhaps TRBD1 or TRBD2 (6 bases each). Sequenced material: PBMCs. This clonotype was sampled from a woman aged 70-85 years in good health. The CDR3 DNA reads as TGTGCCAGCTCATCGAGGAGGGGGGCAGATACGCAGTATTTT. It is translated as CASSSRRGADTQYF.